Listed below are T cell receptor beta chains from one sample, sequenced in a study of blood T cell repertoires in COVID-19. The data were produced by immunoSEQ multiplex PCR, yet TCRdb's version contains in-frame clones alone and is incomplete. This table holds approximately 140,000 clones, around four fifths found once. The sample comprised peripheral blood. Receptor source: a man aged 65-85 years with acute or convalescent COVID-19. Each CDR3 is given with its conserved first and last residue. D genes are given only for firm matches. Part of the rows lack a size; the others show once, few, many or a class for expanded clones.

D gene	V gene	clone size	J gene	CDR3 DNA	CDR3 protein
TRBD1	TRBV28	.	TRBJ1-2	TGTGCCAGCAGACGGAGGACAGGTGGCTACACCTTC	CASRRRTGGYTF
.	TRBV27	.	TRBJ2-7	TGTGCCAGCAGTGTACAGGGTTCCTACGAGCAGTACTTC	CASSVQGSYEQYF
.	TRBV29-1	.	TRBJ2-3	TGCAGCGTTGAACGGGGGACAGGCACAGATACGCAGTATTTT	CSVERGTGTDTQYF
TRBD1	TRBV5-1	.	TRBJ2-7	TGCGCCAGCAGCTTGGGGGGACAGAGCCTAATAGGCGAGCAGTACTTC	CASSLGGQSLIGEQYF
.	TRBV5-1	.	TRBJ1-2	TGCGCCAGCAGCTCGAACAGTAACTATGGCTACACCTTC	CASSSNSNYGYTF
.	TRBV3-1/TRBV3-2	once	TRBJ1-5	TGTGCCAGCAGCCAAGGGTCAGGGGGCAATCAGCCCCAGCATTTT	CASSQGSGGNQPQHF
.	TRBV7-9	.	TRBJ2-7	TGTGCCAGCAGGCCGCCTCGACAGGCAGCCTACGAGCAGTACTTC	CASRPPRQAAYEQYF
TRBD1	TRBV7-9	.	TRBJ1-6	TGTGCCAGCAGCGAGACAGGGTGGAATTCACCCCTCCACTTT	CASSETGWNSPLHF
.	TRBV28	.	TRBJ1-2	TGTGCCAGCAGTTTGGAGGGGTTTAGCTATGGCTACACCTTC	CASSLEGFSYGYTF
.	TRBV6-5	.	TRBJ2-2	TGTGCCAGCAGTTCCGAACCAGGGGATCCCTGGGAGCTGTTTTTT	CASSSEPGDPWELFF
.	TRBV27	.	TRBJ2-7	TGTGCCAGCAGTTTCTCAGGATTTGCCTCCTACGAGCAGTACTTC	CASSFSGFASYEQYF
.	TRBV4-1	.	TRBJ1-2	TGCGCCAGCAGCCAGGCCGTAGGGGATGGCTACACCTTC	CASSQAVGDGYTF
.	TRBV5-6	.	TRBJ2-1	TGTGCCAGCAGCTTCGTCCTCTACAATGAGCAGTTCTTC	CASSFVLYNEQFF
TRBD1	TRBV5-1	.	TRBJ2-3	TGCGCCAGCAGCTTGGGGAGACAGGGGCCCACAGATACGCAGTATTTT	CASSLGRQGPTDTQYF
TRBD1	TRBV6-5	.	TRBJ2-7	TGTGCCAGCAGCCGAACAGGGGGCATCTACGAGCAGTACTTC	CASSRTGGIYEQYF
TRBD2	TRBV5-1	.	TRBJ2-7	TGCGCCAGCAGCTCTAGCGGGGGGGCCTTCGAGCAGTACTTC	CASSSSGGAFEQYF
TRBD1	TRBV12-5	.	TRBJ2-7	TGTGCTAGTGGTTTGAGAGGGACAGGGGATCCATCACCTGCCTTCGAGCAGTACTTC	CASGLRGTGDPSPAFEQYF
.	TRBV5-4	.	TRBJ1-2	TGTGCCAGCAGGCATGGGACTGAGGGCTACACCTTC	CASRHGTEGYTF
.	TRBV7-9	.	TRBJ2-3	TGTGCCAGCAGCTTAGTCTTAACAGGGAGAGTGTTGACAGATACGCAGTATTTT	CASSLVLTGRVLTDTQYF
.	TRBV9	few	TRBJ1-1	TGTGCCAGCGAGGACAGCCCGAACACTGAAGCTTTCTTT	CASEDSPNTEAFF
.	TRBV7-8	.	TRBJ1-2	TGTGCCAGCAGCTTAGTAGCGGGGGTATCCAACTATGGCTACACCTTC	CASSLVAGVSNYGYTF
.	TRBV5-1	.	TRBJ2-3	TGCGCCAGCAGCTTCAATCAGTTAACAGATACGCAGTATTTT	CASSFNQLTDTQYF
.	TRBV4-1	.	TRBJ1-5	TGCGCCAGCAGCCCCTATCAGGAAAGGGCGGGACAGCCCCAGCATTTT	CASSPYQERAGQPQHF
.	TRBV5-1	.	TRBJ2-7	TGCGCCAGCAGCTTGGGCGGGACAGCCTCCTACGAGCAGTACTTC	CASSLGGTASYEQYF
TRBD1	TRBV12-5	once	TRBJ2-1	TGTGCTAGTGGTCAAGGACAGGGGGGGGATGAGCAGTTCTTC	CASGQGQGGDEQFF
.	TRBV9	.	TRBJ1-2	TGTGCCAGCAGCACACCCTCCCTAGGGGAAGGCTACACCTTC	CASSTPSLGEGYTF
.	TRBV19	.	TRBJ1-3	TGTGCCAGTAGTAAGAACGGGTACGTCTCTGGAAACACCATATATTTT	CASSKNGYVSGNTIYF
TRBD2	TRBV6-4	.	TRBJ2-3	TGTGCCAGCAGGGCATCTGGCGGGAGTAGAGATACGCAGTATTTT	CASRASGGSRDTQYF
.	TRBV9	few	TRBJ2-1	TGTGCCAGCAGCGTAGGTAATAGCGGCTACAATGAGCAGTTCTTC	CASSVGNSGYNEQFF
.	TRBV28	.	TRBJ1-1	TGTGCCAGCACTCCCGGGAAGGGATGGGACACTGAAGCTTTCTTT	CASTPGKGWDTEAFF
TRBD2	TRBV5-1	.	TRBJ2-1	TGCGCCAGCAGCTTAGCCCTCGGGGAGGGTAGTGAGCAGTTCTTC	CASSLALGEGSEQFF
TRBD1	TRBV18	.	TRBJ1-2	TGTGCCAGCTCACCTAAAAAAGGACAGGATGGCTACACCTTC	CASSPKKGQDGYTF
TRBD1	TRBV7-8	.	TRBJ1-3	TGTGCCAGCAGCTTAGGCGGCAGGGGGCTGTCAGGAAACACCATATATTTT	CASSLGGRGLSGNTIYF
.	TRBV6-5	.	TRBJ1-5	TGTGCCAGCAGTTACGGGGCAGGGCCCCAGCATTTT	CASSYGAGPQHF
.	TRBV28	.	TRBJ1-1	TGTGCCAGCACCGCGCGCACTGAAGCTTTCTTT	CASTARTEAFF
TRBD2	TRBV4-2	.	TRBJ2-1	TGTGCCAGCAGCGCCACAGGGACTAGCGGGTTGCATGAGCAGTTCTTC	CASSATGTSGLHEQFF
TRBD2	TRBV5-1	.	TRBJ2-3	TGCGCCAGCAGCTGGAGGACTAGCGGAAGCACAGATACGCAGTATTTT	CASSWRTSGSTDTQYF
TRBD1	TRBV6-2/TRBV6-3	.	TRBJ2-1	TGTGCCAGCAGTCTTGGGACAGGGGGCTTCAAGCAGTTCTTC	CASSLGTGGFKQFF
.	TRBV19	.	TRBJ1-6	TGTGCCAGTAGGGCGAGGGTCGGGGATTATAATTCACCCCTCCACTTT	CASRARVGDYNSPLHF
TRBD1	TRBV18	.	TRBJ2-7	TGTGCCAGCGCCGGGACAGCCTACGAGCAGTACTTC	CASAGTAYEQYF
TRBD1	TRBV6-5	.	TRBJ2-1	TGTGCCAGCATCGCCCGGACAGGGTCCTACAATGAGCAGTTCTTC	CASIARTGSYNEQFF
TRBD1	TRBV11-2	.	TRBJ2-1	TGTGCCAGCAGCAGGGACAGGGGGAGCGGCAATGAGCAGTTCTTC	CASSRDRGSGNEQFF
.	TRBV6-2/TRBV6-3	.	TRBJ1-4	TGTGCCAGCAGTACCCCAGGGCTTCAAAATGAAAAACTGTTTTTT	CASSTPGLQNEKLFF